A single sample gave rise to the 30 T cell receptor beta chains below, sequenced in a study of cytomegalovirus exposure and HLA in healthy donors. Measured with immunoSEQ multiplex PCR; TCRdb has only the in-frame clones, and not every one. There are tens of thousands of clones in the sample; roughly 94% occur only once, and about 4.2% lies in the top ten. Sequenced sample: PBMCs. These receptors originate from a man younger than 35 in good health and CMV-seropositive.

The chain is built from TRBV11-2 and TRBJ2-1; D not certain. Germline V gene sequence: CDR1 SGHAT, CDR2 FQNNGV. Trimming stripped 2 bases from V and 8 bases from J, with 4 bases between. The CDR3 spans 11 residues. The CDR3 coding sequence is TGTGCCAGCAGCTTATGGCATGAGCAGTTCTTC. As protein: CASSLWHEQFF.

The gene calls are TRBV9 and TRBJ2-1; 14 nucleotides match TRBD2. CDR1 SGDLS and CDR2 YYNGEE come from the germline V gene. The CDR3 consists of 15 residues. The junction had 5 bases not matched to a gene; V was cut back by 3 bases and J by 9 bases. CDR3 loop: CASSATSGGAAEQFF. The CDR3 region has the DNA TGTGCCAGCAGCGCGACTAGCGGGGGGGCCGCTGAGCAGTTCTTC.

The CDR3 DNA reads TGTGCCAGCAGCGCAAAAACAGGGGGCTCTGGAAACACCATATATTTT. It is translated as CASSAKTGGSGNTIYF. The chain carries TRBV9 and TRBJ1-3; TRBD1 aligns across 8 bases. Per the germline V gene, CDR1 is SGDLS and CDR2 is YYNGEE. The junction had 5 bases not matched to a gene; V was cut back by 3 bases and J by 0 bases. The CDR3 loop spans 16 amino acids.

This chain uses TRBV11-2 with TRBJ2-1; no definite D call. CDR3 length equals 13 residues. CDR1 is SGHAT, CDR2 FQNNGV, per germline. V dropped 0 bases and J dropped 12 bases, with 12 bases sitting between them. The CDR3 coding sequence is TGTGCCAGCAGCTTAGATGTGCGCCCAAGGCAGTTCTTC. It specifies CASSLDVRPRQFF.

This clone came up once. The V gene is TRBV27, the J gene TRBJ2-5; 8 bases are a match to TRBD2. J was trimmed by 2 bases and V by 1 base; bases with no gene match: 6. The germline gives CDR1 MNHEY, CDR2 SMNVEV (reference sequence). The CDR3 length is 16 residues. CDR3 in amino acids: CASSLFRGGDQETQYF. In nucleotides, the CDR3 is TGTGCCAGCAGTTTATTCCGGGGGGGGGATCAAGAGACCCAGTACTTC.

The chain carries TRBV10-3 and TRBJ2-3, with D possibly matching TRBD1 (6 bases). Trimming removed 10 bases from V and 1 base from J, with 15 bases in between. CDR1 is ENHRY and CDR2 is SYGVKD in the germline V gene. CDR3 length equals 14 residues. The CDR3: CATLRGIGTDTQYF. In nucleotides, the CDR3 is TGTGCCACCTTGAGGGGGATCGGCACAGATACGCAGTATTTT.

This chain connects TRBV7-3 to TRBJ2-2; D is uncertain. The CDR3 extends over 15 amino acids. From germline, CDR1 is SGHTA and CDR2 FQGTGA. Between the trimmed V and J ends, which lost 1 base and 1 base, there was a span of 7 bases. CDR3 sequence: CASSLSSWNTGELFF. CDR3 DNA: TGTGCCAGCAGCTTAAGTTCTTGGAACACCGGGGAGCTGTTTTTT.

Only one count was recorded for this clone. V usage is TRBV9 and J usage is TRBJ2-3; no firm D call. This CDR3 is built from 13 residues. Trimming took off 1 base at V and 3 bases at J, with 6 bases between the two ends. CDR1 is SGDLS and CDR2 is YYNGEE in the germline V gene. CDR3 coding DNA: TGTGCCAGCAGCGTACTGGAGACAGATACGCAGTATTTT. Its translation is CASSVLETDTQYF. Using reference TRBV9 and TRBJ2-3 for the parts outside the CDR3, the full variable domain is DSGVTQTPKHLITATGQRVTLRCSPRSGDLSVYWYQQSLDQGLQFLIQYYNGEERAKGNILERFSAQQFPDLHSELNLSSLELGDSALYFCASSVLETDTQYFGPGTRLTVL.

In its sample, this clone was seen once. The CDR3 sequence is CASSADISETQYF. CDR3 nucleotide sequence: TGTGCCAGCAGCGCTGACATCTCCGAGACCCAGTACTTC. J is TRBJ2-5 and V is TRBV9; no clear D. The CDR3 contains 13 residues. Germline CDR1 reads SGDLS; CDR2 reads YYNGEE. Trimming removed 3 bases from V and 5 bases from J, with 11 bases in between.

This clone was observed a single time. The V call is TRBV5-4, the J call TRBJ2-3, with TRBD2 identical over 7 bases. Germline V gene lookup returns CDR1 SGHNT and CDR2 YYREEE (reference sequence). This CDR3 is built from 15 residues. V trimming: 4 bases; J trimming: 4 bases; junction bases outside the gene matches: 9. The chain's CDR3 is CASSPGRADADTQYF. In nucleotides, the CDR3 is TGTGCCAGCAGCCCAGGGAGGGCCGACGCAGATACGCAGTATTTT.

The chain carries TRBV6-1 and TRBJ1-1; D remains ambiguous. Looked up from germline, CDR1 is MNHNS and CDR2 is SASEGT. Trimming pared 3 bases from V and 4 bases from J, leaving 12 bases between. The CDR3 has 14 residues. The CDR3 DNA reads as TGTGCCAGCAGTGAGAAGGGTGGAGGCACTGAAGCTTTCTTT. Protein: CASSEKGGGTEAFF.

This clone is a singleton in its sample. The V and J genes are TRBV28 and TRBJ2-1; 9 nucleotides line up with TRBD1. CDR3 length: 15 residues. J lost 4 bases, V lost 7 bases, and 8 bases had no gene match. Germline CDR1 is MDHEN and CDR2 is SYDVKM. The CDR3 DNA sequence: TGTGCCAGCATCCTAGGGGGACAGGGTTACAATGAGCAGTTCTTC. Protein product: CASILGGQGYNEQFF. The full variable domain, completed using reference TRBV28 and TRBJ2-1, is DVKVTQSSRYLVKRTGEKVFLECVQDMDHENMFWYRQDPGLGLRLIYFSYDVKMKEKGDIPEGYSVSREKKERFSLILESASTNQTSMYLCASILGGQGYNEQFFGPGTRLTVL.

The rearrangement links TRBV11-2 to TRBJ1-5, with TRBD1 matching over 7 bases. The CDR3 runs to 15 residues. J gave up 0 bases and V 5 bases, and 4 bases lay outside the gene matches. Germline loops: CDR1 SGHAT, CDR2 FQNNGV. The CDR3 protein is CASSETGNSNQPQHF. The CDR3 DNA is TGTGCCAGCAGCGAGACAGGGAATAGCAATCAGCCCCAGCATTTT.

The genes are TRBV2 and TRBJ1-2; no clear D gene. Germline V gene sequence: CDR1 SNHLY, CDR2 FYNNEI. The CDR3 loop spans 14 amino acids. V lost 3 bases, J lost 0 bases, and 8 bases lay in between. The CDR3 DNA reads as TGTGCCAGCAGTGAGAGCATAGCTAACTATGGCTACACCTTC. It yields the protein CASSESIANYGYTF.

The CDR3 region is CASSLVTSGRVGNEQFF. The CDR3 DNA follows: TGTGCCAGCAGCTTAGTGACTAGCGGGAGGGTCGGGAATGAGCAGTTCTTC. The chain joins TRBV13 to TRBJ2-1, with TRBD2 matching over 14 bases. V was clipped by 1 base and J by 7 bases; unmatched bases: 6. This CDR3 is 17 amino acids long. CDR1 and CDR2 (germline): PRHDT, FYEKMQ (reference sequence).

The chain uses TRBV10-1 and TRBJ2-7, with 10 positions matching TRBD1. This CDR3 has 15 amino acids. With V trimmed by 0 bases and J by 6 bases, 5 bases remained unmatched. Germline assignment: CDR1 WNHNN and CDR2 SYGVQD (reference sequence). The CDR3 sequence is CASSESGTGDGEQYF. The CDR3 DNA reads as TGCGCCAGCAGTGAGTCGGGGACAGGGGACGGCGAGCAGTACTTC.

CDR3 residues: CASSDRESNTGELFF. CDR3 DNA: TGTGCCAGCAGCGACCGGGAATCCAACACCGGGGAGCTGTTTTTT. This chain links TRBV7-9 with TRBJ2-2; maybe TRBD2 (5 bases). Germline V gene data show CDR1 as SEHNR and CDR2 as FQNEAQ (reference sequence). Trimming left V 5 bases short and J 2 bases short, with 12 bases between. The CDR3 runs to 15 residues.

The chain recombines TRBV29-1 with TRBJ1-1, with D possibly matching TRBD1 (6 bases). The germline CDR1 and CDR2 sequences are SQVTM and ANQGSEA. The V gene lost 6 bases and the J gene lost 1 base, with 12 bases spanning the gap. The CDR3 has 13 residues. The CDR3 nucleotides are TGCAGCGTAGGATCCAGGGGGAACACTGAAGCTTTCTTT. Translating gives CSVGSRGNTEAFF.

The chain links TRBV5-6 to TRBJ2-2, with 7 bases fitting TRBD2. CDR3 length: 15 residues. The germline CDR1 and CDR2 sequences are SGHDT and YYEEEE. The V and J ends lost 0 bases and 4 bases, in that order; junction bases with no gene match: 3. The CDR3 nucleotides are TGTGCCAGCAGCTTGGGCAGGGAGGGCACCGGGGAGCTGTTTTTT. This sequence encodes CASSLGREGTGELFF. Supplemented by reference TRBV5-6 and TRBJ2-2, the full variable domain reads DAGVTQSPTHLIKTRGQQVTLRCSPKSGHDTVSWYQQALGQGPQFIFQYYEEEERQRGNFPDRFSGHQFPNYSSELNVNALLLGDSALYLCASSLGREGTGELFFGEGSRLTVL.

This clone showed up just once. In nucleotides, the CDR3 is TGTGCCAGCAGATACATGCAGGGCATGAACACTGAAGCTTTCTTT. It specifies CASRYMQGMNTEAFF. The V gene is TRBV28, the J gene TRBJ1-1, with D tentatively TRBD1 (5 bases). The germline V and J ends were trimmed by 6 bases and 0 bases, with 14 bases remaining between them. The CDR3 is 15 amino acids. The V gene's germline CDR1 is MDHEN and CDR2 SYDVKM.

The genes are TRBV4-1 and TRBJ2-3, with a possible D match to TRBD2 (6 bases). Per the germline V gene, CDR1 is MGHRA and CDR2 is YSYEKL. V was clipped by 5 bases and J by 6 bases, with 12 bases between them. This CDR3 contains 13 residues. In DNA form, the CDR3 reads TGCGCCAGCAGCGGGGAGGCCCGGGATACGCAGTATTTT. Amino acid sequence: CASSGEARDTQYF.

The rearrangement links TRBV7-6 to TRBJ1-6; D gene uncertain. The CDR3 totals 15 residues. The V gene lost 1 base and the J gene lost 0 bases, with 4 bases spanning the gap. CDR1 SGHVS and CDR2 FNYEAQ come from the germline V gene. CDR3 DNA: TGTGCCAGCAGCTTAGACATCTCCTATAATTCACCCCTCCACTTT. Translation: CASSLDISYNSPLHF. Based on the CDR3 plus reference TRBV7-6 and TRBJ1-6, the full variable domain is GAGVSQSPRYKVTKRGQDVALRCDPISGHVSLYWYRQALGQGPEFLTYFNYEAQQDKSGLPNDRFSAERPEGSISTLTIQRTEQRDSAMYRCASSLDISYNSPLHFGNGTRLTVT.

The chain employs TRBV7-2 and TRBJ2-7, with 8 bases fitting TRBD2. This CDR3 spans 14 amino acids. After removal of 5 bases from V and 2 bases from J, the junction contained 5 bases not matched to a gene. In germline, CDR1 is SGHTA, CDR2 FQGNSA. The CDR3 DNA reads as TGTGCCAGCAGCCCAACTAGCGGCGCCTACGAGCAGTACTTC. It yields the protein CASSPTSGAYEQYF.

The chain uses TRBV2 and TRBJ2-1, with a weak D call TRBD1 (5 bases). From germline, CDR1 is SNHLY and CDR2 FYNNEI. Trimming shortened V by 5 bases and J by 10 bases, and 18 bases separated the two germline ends. The CDR3 runs 14 residues. CDR3 residues: CASSSGRAWGEQFF. In DNA, the CDR3 is TGTGCCAGCAGTTCAGGACGGGCGTGGGGCGAGCAGTTCTTC.

The J gene is TRBJ1-1, the V gene TRBV5-1; D might be TRBD1 (6 bases). CDR1 is SGHRS, CDR2 YFSETQ, per germline. V dropped 2 bases and J dropped 0 bases, with 11 bases sitting between them. This CDR3 is 15 amino acids long. CDR3 residues: CASSFDRPVNTEAFF. DNA for the CDR3: TGCGCCAGCAGCTTTGACAGGCCCGTGAACACTGAAGCTTTCTTT.

Remarks on this clone: Other DNA sequences from this sample encode an identical CDR3 as well. This chain uses TRBV4-1 with TRBJ1-5, with D unclear. V gave up 0 bases and J gave up 4 bases, with 10 bases separating them. CDR1 and CDR2 from the germline V gene are MGHRA and YSYEKL. This CDR3 contains 15 residues. The CDR3 spells CASSQDGAGNQPQHF. The DNA of the CDR3 is TGCGCCAGCAGCCAAGACGGTGCGGGTAATCAGCCCCAGCATTTT.

This chain's CDR3 is CASSLAQSTNYGYTF. The CDR3 DNA reads TGTGCCAGCAGCTTGGCTCAATCCACTAACTATGGCTACACCTTC. The chain links TRBV7-9 to TRBJ1-2; no firm D call. The CDR3 loop spans 15 amino acids. The ends were cut back, 3 bases at V and 0 bases at J, with 11 bases in the middle. The germline V gene has CDR1 SEHNR and CDR2 FQNEAQ (reference sequence).

The chain carries TRBV27 and TRBJ2-3, with 11 bases lining up with TRBD2. The CDR3 is 17 amino acids. From germline, CDR1 is MNHEY and CDR2 SMNVEV (reference sequence). V was pared by 3 bases and J by 1 base, with 6 bases of the junction left unmatched. The CDR3 spells CASSLGSTSGGTDTQYF. CDR3 nucleotide sequence: TGTGCCAGCAGTTTGGGTTCGACTAGCGGGGGCACAGATACGCAGTATTTT.

This chain uses TRBV29-1 with TRBJ1-1; weak D call: TRBD1 (6 bases). The CDR3 spans 13 residues. CDR1 is SQVTM and CDR2 is ANQGSEA in the germline V gene. Deletions cut 6 bases from V and 1 base from J, with 12 bases between. CDR3 protein: CSVGTSGNTEAFF. The CDR3 region has the DNA TGCAGCGTGGGGACATCTGGGAACACTGAAGCTTTCTTT.

The genes are TRBV5-4 and TRBJ1-2; D perhaps matches TRBD1 (5 bases). Between the trimmed V and J ends, which lost 4 bases and 4 bases, there was a span of 14 bases. Germline V lookup: CDR1 SGHNT, CDR2 YYREEE (reference sequence). The CDR3 is 14 residues long. CDR3 protein: CASSPRTGVYGYTF. The CDR3 coding sequence is TGTGCCAGCAGCCCGCGTACGGGGGTCTATGGCTACACCTTC.